This TCR beta chain came from a study of cytomegalovirus exposure and HLA in healthy donors. Notes on the study in general: Productive rates of about 90% or about 30% were seen for most TCR beta V segments in an earlier analysis. A highly shared variant cluster was judged a likely technical artifact.

As concerns this clone: Its specificity is not known.

CDR1 and CDR2 (germline): MGHRA, YSYEKL. The J segment lost 2 bases and the V segment lost 2 bases, leaving 1 base of the junction unmatched. The CDR3 is made up of 15 amino acids. In the PCR, 60 Vbeta and 13 Jbeta primers were used. The data were produced by immunoSEQ multiplex PCR, yet TCRdb's version contains in-frame clones alone and is incomplete. The sample carries 100,000 to 150,000 clones, 81% recorded once. V gene TRBV4-1 combines with J gene TRBJ2-7, with 12 nucleotides matching TRBD2. The TCR originated in a young man in good health and CMV-seropositive. Sequenced sample: PBMCs. The CDR3 sequence is CASSQLAGGAYEQYF. DNA of the CDR3: TGCGCCAGCAGCCAACTAGCGGGGGGGGCCTACGAGCAGTACTTC.